The present TCR beta chain was sequenced within a study of blood T cell repertoires in COVID-19. This CDR3 is 16 amino acids long. Method: immunoSEQ multiplex PCR; TCRdb's copy keeps in-frame clones and lacks some. The sample includes under 450,000 clones, 75% to 90% of them seen just once. The rearrangement joins TRBV21-1 to TRBJ2-5; the DNA was not used to check the table's D call, TRBD2. TRBV21-1 constitutes a pseudogene. Sequencing used PBMCs or T cells enriched from blood (not recorded which). The sequence derives from a woman in her 50s who had recovered from COVID-19. This chain's CDR3 is CASSAGGAPIQETQYF. CDR3 nucleotides: TGTGCCAGCAGCGCAGGCGGGGCTCCAATCCAAGAGACCCAGTACTTC.